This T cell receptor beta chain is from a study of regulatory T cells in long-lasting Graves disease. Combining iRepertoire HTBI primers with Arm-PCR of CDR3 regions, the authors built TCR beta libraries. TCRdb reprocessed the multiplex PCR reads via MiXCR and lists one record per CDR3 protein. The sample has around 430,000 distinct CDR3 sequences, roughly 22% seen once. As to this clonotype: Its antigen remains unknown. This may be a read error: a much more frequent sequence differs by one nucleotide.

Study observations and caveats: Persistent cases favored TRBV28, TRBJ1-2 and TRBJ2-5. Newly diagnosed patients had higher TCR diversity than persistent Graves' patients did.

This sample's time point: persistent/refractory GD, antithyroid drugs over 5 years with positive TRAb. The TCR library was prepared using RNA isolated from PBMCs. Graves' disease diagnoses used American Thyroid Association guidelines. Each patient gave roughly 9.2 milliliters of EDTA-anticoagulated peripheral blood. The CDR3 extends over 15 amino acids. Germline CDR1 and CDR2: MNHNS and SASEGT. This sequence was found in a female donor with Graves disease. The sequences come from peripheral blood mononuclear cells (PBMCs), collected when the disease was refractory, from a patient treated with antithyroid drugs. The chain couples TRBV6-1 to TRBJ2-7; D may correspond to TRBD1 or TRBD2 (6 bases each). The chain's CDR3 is CAGSQGRDNSYEQYF. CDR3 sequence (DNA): TGTGCCGGCAGCCAAGGGCGGGACAACTCCTACGAGCAGTACTTC.